This T cell receptor beta chain is drawn from a study of Graves' ophthalmopathy and Graves' hyperthyroidism. Investigators amplified TCR beta CDR3 regions from RNA transcripts. Amplification began with first-round RT-PCR using HTBI primers, then second-round multiplex PCR was performed. Each CDR3 protein is one row after TCRdb ran MiXCR on the multiplex PCR reads. In the table there are 560,000 or so distinct CDR3 sequences, roughly 40% of which are singletons. CDR1 and CDR2 (germline): SEHNR, FQNEAQ (reference sequence). The V and J ends lost 3 bases and 3 bases, in that order; junction bases with no gene match: 6. This CDR3 contains 16 residues. Patients were excluded if they had other autoimmune diseases or uncontrolled infections, and likewise if pregnancy or lactation applied. Clinicians diagnosed using symptoms, serum thyroxine, TRAb, thyroid ultrasound and orbital computed tomography.

The rearrangement joins TRBV7-9 to TRBJ1-4, with 8 bases fitting TRBD1. The sample taken for sequencing was peripheral blood or thyroid tissue (not recorded which). This clonotype was obtained from an adult man with Graves' hyperthyroidism. CDR3 loop: CASSFTSGQANEKLFF. The CDR3 coding sequence is TGTGCCAGCAGCTTTACTTCGGGACAGGCTAATGAAAAACTGTTTTTT.